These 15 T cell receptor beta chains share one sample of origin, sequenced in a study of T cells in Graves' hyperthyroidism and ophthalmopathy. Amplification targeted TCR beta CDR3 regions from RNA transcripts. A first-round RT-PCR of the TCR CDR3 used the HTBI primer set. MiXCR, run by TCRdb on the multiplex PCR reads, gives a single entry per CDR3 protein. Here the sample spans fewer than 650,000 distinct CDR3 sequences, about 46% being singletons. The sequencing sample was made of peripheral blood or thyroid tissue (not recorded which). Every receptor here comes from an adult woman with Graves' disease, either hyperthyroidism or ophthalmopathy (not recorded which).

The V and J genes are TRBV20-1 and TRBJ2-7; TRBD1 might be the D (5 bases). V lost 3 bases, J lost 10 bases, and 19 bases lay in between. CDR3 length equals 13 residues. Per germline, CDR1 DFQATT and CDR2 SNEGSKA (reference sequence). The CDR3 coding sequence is TGCAGTGCTAGCCCCCTGCCAGGGCAGCCCCAGTACTTC. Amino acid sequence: CSASPLPGQPQYF.

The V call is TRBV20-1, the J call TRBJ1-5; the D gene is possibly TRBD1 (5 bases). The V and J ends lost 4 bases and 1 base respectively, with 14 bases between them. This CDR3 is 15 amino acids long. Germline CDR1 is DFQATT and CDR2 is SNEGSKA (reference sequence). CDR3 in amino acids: CSAIDRKGSNQPQHF. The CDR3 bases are TGCAGTGCTATTGACCGAAAGGGGAGCAATCAGCCCCAGCATTTT.

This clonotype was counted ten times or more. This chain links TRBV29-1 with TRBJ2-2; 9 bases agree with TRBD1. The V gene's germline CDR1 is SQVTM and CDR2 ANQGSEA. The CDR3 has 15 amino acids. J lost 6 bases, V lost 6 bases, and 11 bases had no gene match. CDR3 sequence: CSVGQGDVYAGELFF. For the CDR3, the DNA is TGCAGCGTGGGACAGGGAGACGTTTATGCCGGGGAGCTGTTTTTT.

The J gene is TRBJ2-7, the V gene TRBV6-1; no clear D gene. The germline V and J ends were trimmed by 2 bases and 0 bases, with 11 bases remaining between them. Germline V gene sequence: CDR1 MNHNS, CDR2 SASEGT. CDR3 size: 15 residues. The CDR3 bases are TGTGCCAGCAGTGAAAGGGCAGGTGACTCCTACGAGCAGTACTTC. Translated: CASSERAGDSYEQYF.

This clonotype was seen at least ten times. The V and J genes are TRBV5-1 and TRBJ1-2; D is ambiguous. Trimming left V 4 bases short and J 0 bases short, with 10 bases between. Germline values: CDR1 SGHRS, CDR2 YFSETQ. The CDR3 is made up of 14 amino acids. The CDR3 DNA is TGCGCCAGCAGCCCCACAGATACTAACTATGGCTACACCTTC. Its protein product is CASSPTDTNYGYTF.

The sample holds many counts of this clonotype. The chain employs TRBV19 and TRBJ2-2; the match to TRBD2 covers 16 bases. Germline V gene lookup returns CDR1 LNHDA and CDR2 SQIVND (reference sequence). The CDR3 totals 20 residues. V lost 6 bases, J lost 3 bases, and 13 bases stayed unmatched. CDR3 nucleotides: TGTGCCAGTAGCATACCGGGACTAGCGGGAGGGCCGGGGGACACCGGGGAGCTGTTTTTT. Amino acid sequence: CASSIPGLAGGPGDTGELFF. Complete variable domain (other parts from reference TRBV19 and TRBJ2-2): DGGITQSPKYLFRKEGQNVTLSCEQNLNHDAMYWYRQDPGQGLRLIYYSQIVNDFQKGDIAEGYSVSREKKESFPLTVTSAQKNPTAFYLCASSIPGLAGGPGDTGELFFGEGSRLTVL.

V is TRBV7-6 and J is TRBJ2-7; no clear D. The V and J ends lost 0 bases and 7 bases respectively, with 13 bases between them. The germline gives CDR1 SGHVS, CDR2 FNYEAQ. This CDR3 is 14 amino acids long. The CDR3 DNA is TGTGCCAGCAGCTTAGCAGAATCCCATGGGGAGCAGTACTTC. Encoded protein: CASSLAESHGEQYF.

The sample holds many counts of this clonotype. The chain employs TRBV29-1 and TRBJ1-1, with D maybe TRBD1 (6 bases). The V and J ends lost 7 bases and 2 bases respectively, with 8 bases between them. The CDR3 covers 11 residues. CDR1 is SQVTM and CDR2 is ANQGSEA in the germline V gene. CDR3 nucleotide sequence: TGCAGCGGGGGACAAAACACTGAAGCTTTCTTT. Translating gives CSGGQNTEAFF. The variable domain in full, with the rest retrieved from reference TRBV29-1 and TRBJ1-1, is SAVISQKPSRDICQRGTSLTIQCQVDSQVTMMFWYRQQPGQSLTLIATANQGSEATYESGFVIDKFPISRPNLTFSTLTVSNMSPEDSSIYLCSGGQNTEAFFGQGTRLTVV.

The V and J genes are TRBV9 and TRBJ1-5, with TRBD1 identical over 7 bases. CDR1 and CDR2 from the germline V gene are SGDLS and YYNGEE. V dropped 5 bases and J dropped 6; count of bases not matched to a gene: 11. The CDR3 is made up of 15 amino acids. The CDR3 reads CASSLGTERFQPQHF. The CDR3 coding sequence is TGTGCCAGCAGTCTTGGGACAGAGCGTTTTCAGCCCCAGCATTTT.

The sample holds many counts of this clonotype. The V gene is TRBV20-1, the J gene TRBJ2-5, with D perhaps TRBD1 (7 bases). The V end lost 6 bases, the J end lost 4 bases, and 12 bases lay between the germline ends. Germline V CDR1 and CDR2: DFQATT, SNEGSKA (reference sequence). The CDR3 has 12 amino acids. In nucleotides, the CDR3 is TGCAGTGCAAATCAGGGGGGAGAGACCCAGTACTTC. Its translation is CSANQGGETQYF.

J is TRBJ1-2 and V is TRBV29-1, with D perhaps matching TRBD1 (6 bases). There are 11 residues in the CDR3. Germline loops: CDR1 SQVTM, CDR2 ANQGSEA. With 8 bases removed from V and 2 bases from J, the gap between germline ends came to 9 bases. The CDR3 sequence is CSPDRNYGYTF. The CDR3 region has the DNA TGCAGCCCCGACAGGAACTATGGCTACACCTTC.

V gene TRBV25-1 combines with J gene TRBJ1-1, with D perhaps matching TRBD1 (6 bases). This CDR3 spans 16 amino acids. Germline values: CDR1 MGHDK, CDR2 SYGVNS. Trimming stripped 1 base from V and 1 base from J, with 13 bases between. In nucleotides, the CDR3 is TGTGCCAGCAGTGAATCTTGGGGACAACCGAACACTGAAGCTTTCTTT. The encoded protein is CASSESWGQPNTEAFF.

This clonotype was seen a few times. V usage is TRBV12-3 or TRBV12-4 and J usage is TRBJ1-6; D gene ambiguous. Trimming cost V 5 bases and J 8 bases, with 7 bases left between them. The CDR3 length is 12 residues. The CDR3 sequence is CASSRLDSPLHF. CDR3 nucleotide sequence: TGTGCCAGCAGTCGCCTGGATTCACCCCTCCACTTT.

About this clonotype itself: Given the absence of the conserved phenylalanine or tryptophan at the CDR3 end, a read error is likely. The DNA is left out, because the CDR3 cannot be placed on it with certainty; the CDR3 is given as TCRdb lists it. CDR3 loop: CASSLGQGS. The chain uses TRBV5-1 and TRBJ2-1; the table's D call TRBD1 went unverified against the DNA. Ends included, the CDR3 has 9 residues. Per germline, CDR1 SGHRS and CDR2 YFSETQ.

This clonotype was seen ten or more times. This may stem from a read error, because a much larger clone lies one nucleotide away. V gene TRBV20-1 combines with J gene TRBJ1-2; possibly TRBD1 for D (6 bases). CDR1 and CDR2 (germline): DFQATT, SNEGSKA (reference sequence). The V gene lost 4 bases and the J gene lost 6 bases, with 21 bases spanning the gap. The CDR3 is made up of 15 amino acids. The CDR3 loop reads CSANRDTSGDDGYTF. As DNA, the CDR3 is TGCAGTGCTAACCGGGACACTTCCGGGGACGATGGCTACACCTTC.